This T cell receptor beta chain was sequenced for a study of cytomegalovirus exposure and HLA in healthy donors. Study-level points and caveats: An Asian-associated ancestry cluster reportedly showed fewer N-insertions than the approximately 630-donor mean in a later analysis.

Germline CDR1 SGHNT, CDR2 YYREEE (reference sequence). There are 15 residues in the CDR3. The ends were cut back, 0 bases at V and 1 base at J, with 11 bases in the middle. The PCR employed 60 Vbeta primers together with 13 Jbeta primers. The repertoire was sequenced with immunoSEQ multiplex PCR; TCRdb's copy has only in-frame clones and lacks some. The sample shows over 100,000 clones, around 60% of them seen only once. On this clone: Its cognate antigen is unknown.

The source material was PBMCs. The chain couples TRBV5-4 to TRBJ2-7, with a weak D call TRBD2 (6 bases). This clonotype originated in a man aged 35 to 55 in good health and CMV-seropositive. Here the CDR3 DNA reads TGTGCCAGCAGCTTGGGTGGTCTAGCGTCCTACGAGCAGTACTTC. The encoded protein is CASSLGGLASYEQYF. Together with reference TRBV5-4 and TRBJ2-7, the CDR3 gives the full variable domain: ETGVTQSPTHLIKTRGQQVTLRCSSQSGHNTVSWYQQALGQGPQFIFQYYREEENGRGNFPPRFSGLQFPNYSSELNVNALELDDSALYLCASSLGGLASYEQYFGPGTRLTVT.